This T cell receptor beta chain was documented in a study of blood T cell repertoires in COVID-19. Background on the study: Acute-phase and convalescent COVID-19 samples originated in the United States, Italy and Spain. T cells, B-cell-depleted T cells, or PBMCs supplied cDNA or gDNA.

Under the authors' procedure: Amplification from reference gene primers served as the basis for estimated nucleated cell counts. Sequencing used immunoSEQ multiplex PCR; TCRdb keeps in-frame clones, though not all of them. V, J and clone size derive from that table, while D and trimming were established from the DNA sequence. Seen here are about 69,000 clones, over 75% observed once, and the top ten hold roughly 5%. The CDR3 runs 15 residues. V was pared by 4 bases and J by 6 bases, with 16 bases between. The germline V gene has CDR1 LNHDA and CDR2 SQIVND (reference sequence). The sequencing input was peripheral blood. The receptor was derived from a woman under 30 with acute or convalescent COVID-19. The chain carries TRBV19 and TRBJ2-1; D is uncertain. The CDR3 loop reads CASSSRKDSINEQFF. The DNA of the CDR3 is TGTGCCAGTAGTAGCCGGAAAGACTCGATCAATGAGCAGTTCTTC.